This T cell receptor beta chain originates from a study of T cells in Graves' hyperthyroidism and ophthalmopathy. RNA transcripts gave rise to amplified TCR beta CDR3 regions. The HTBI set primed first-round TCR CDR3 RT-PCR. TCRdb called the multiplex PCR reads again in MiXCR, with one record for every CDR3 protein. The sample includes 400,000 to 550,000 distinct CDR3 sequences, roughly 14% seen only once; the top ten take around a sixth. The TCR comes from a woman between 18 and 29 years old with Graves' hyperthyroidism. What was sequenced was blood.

CDR3 sequence reads: CASSYSMQGDYGYTF. DNA of the CDR3: TGTGCCAGCAGTTACTCGATGCAGGGAGACTATGGCTACACCTTC. The V and J genes are TRBV6-6 and TRBJ1-2; weak D call: TRBD1 (5 bases). Germline V gene sequence: CDR1 MNHNY, CDR2 SVGAGI (reference sequence). Trimming took 0 bases from V and 3 from J, leaving 11 bases between them. The CDR3 contains 15 residues.